This TCR beta chain was profiled in a study of brain metastases from non-small cell lung cancer. Study outcomes and limitations: Fewer infiltrating T cells were found in brain metastases than primaries. Compared with their matched primary tumors, about 64% of brain metastases showed expanded T-cell clones.

This CDR3 has 16 amino acids. V lost 2 bases to trimming and J lost 2 bases, with 13 bases between them. Germline CDR1 and CDR2: KGHSH and LQKENI. Profiling relied on immunoSEQ multiplex PCR, and the TCRdb table lists in-frame clones only, not all of them. The table shows approximately 1,900 clones, with 88% occurring only once. For this clone: What it binds is unknown.

Sequenced input: tissue from a brain metastasis. This chain uses TRBV18 with TRBJ2-1, with TRBD2 as a possible D gene (5 bases). The origin of this receptor is a donor at least 40 years old with non-small cell lung cancer. The CDR3 region has the DNA TGTGCCAGCTCACCAACGAGCGGACGGGCCTACAATGAGCAGTTCTTC. Its translation: CASSPTSGRAYNEQFF.